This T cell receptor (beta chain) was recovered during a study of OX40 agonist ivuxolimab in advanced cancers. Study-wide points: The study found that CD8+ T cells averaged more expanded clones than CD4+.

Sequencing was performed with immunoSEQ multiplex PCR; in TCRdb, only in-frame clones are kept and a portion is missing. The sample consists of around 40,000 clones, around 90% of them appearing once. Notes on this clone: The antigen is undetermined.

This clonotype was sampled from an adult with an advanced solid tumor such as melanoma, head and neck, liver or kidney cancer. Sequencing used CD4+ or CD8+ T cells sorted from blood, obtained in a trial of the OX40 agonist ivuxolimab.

The CDR3, as DNA: TGTGCCAGCAGACAGGGGGTCCAGGAGACCCAGTACTTC. It specifies CASRQGVQETQYF. The genes are TRBV6-6 and TRBJ2-5; TRBD1 matches at 8 bases. Germline V gene data show CDR1 as MNHNY and CDR2 as SVGAGI (reference sequence). The CDR3 sequence is 13 residues long. With V trimmed by 6 bases and J by 5 bases, 5 bases remained unmatched.